The clone carrying this T cell receptor beta chain appeared once. Germline trimming cut 6 bases from V and 4 bases from J; bases unmatched to any gene: 8. The CDR3 extends over 16 amino acids. The germline CDR1 and CDR2 sequences are KGHSH and LQKENI. This sample is drawn from a study of blood T cell repertoires in COVID-19. Study-wide background: Specimens from acute and convalescent COVID-19 originated in the United States, Italy and Spain.

Here immunoSEQ multiplex PCR was the method, and the copy in TCRdb shows in-frame clones only, minus some. In the table there are approximately 230,000 clones, around 90% of which are singletons. The chain links TRBV18 to TRBJ1-3; 11 bases fit TRBD1. This clonotype was sampled from a man aged 18 to 29 with active or convalescent COVID-19. The sequencing sample was made of peripheral blood. The CDR3 DNA sequence: TGTGCCAGCTCGCTCTTGGACAGGGGGCTGGGAAACACCATATATTTT. This sequence encodes CASSLLDRGLGNTIYF. The whole variable domain, filled in from reference TRBV18 and TRBJ1-3, reads NAGVMQNPRHLVRRRGQEARLRCSPMKGHSHVYWYRQLPEEGLKFMVYLQKENIIDESGMPKERFSAEFPKEGPSILRIQQVVRGDSAAYFCASSLLDRGLGNTIYFGEGSWLTVV.